The 17 T cell receptor beta chains reported below all come from one sample, sequenced in a study of T cells expressing NK-cell markers. TCRdb reprocessed the 5' RACE reads and keeps a single row for each CDR3 protein, giving no DNA. This sample contains 350,000 to 500,000 distinct CDR3 sequences. The source material was blood T cells: a sorted CD56 or NKG2C T cell subset, CD4+ or CD8+ T cells, or bulk PBMC T cells (not recorded which). The receptors were sampled from a woman between 18 and 70 years old in good health.

The genes are TRBV6-1 and TRBJ2-5; TCRdb's assignment of TRBD1 cannot be checked, as there is no DNA. Germline CDR1 is MNHNS and CDR2 is SASEGT. This CDR3 spans 13 amino acids. The CDR3 sequence: CASSPPGAKTQYF.

The rearrangement joins TRBV12-3 or TRBV12-4 to TRBJ2-6; the D gene TCRdb calls, TRBD1, cannot be checked with no DNA. The CDR3 runs to 17 residues. This CDR3 is CASSEGGIGSGANVLTF.

The chain uses TRBV12-3 or TRBV12-4 and TRBJ2-7. The CDR3 contains 15 residues. The CDR3 spells CASSLALKDPYEQYF.

The chain uses TRBV25-1 and TRBJ1-1; the D call of TRBD1 rests on TCRdb alone, since no DNA is present to check it. CDR1 MGHDK and CDR2 SYGVNS come from the germline V gene. This CDR3 has 14 residues. The CDR3 loop is CASSDRGPGTEAFF.

V is TRBV5-4 and J is TRBJ2-7; TCRdb reports TRBD2, a call that lacks DNA to check it against. CDR1 and CDR2 from the germline V gene are SGHNT and YYREEE (reference sequence). This CDR3 is 15 amino acids long. The CDR3: CASSSTSGRYDEQYF.

This sequence joins TRBV18 and TRBJ2-1; TCRdb calls TRBD1, which cannot be checked without DNA. This CDR3 is 14 amino acids long. Looked up from germline, CDR1 is KGHSH and CDR2 is LQKENI. The chain's CDR3 is CASSPGTGIDEQFF.

CDR3 protein: CASSPLADSANYGYTF. J is TRBJ1-2 and V is TRBV18. There are 16 residues in the CDR3. Looked up from germline, CDR1 is KGHSH and CDR2 is LQKENI.

This chain uses TRBV21-1 with TRBJ1-5; TCRdb picks TRBD1, but there is no DNA to check that call. TRBV21-1 is given as a pseudogene. The CDR3 is made up of 15 amino acids. The CDR3 loop is CASSEKEGAGQPQHF.

This chain connects TRBV12-3 or TRBV12-4 to TRBJ2-3; no DNA is available, so the TRBD2 call from TCRdb remains unchecked. This CDR3 is 16 amino acids long. The chain's CDR3 is CASTPIGGGNTDTQYF.

V is TRBV20-1 and J is TRBJ1-1; TCRdb's D call, TRBD1, is unchecked because there is no DNA. Germline V lookup: CDR1 DFQATT, CDR2 SNEGSKA (reference sequence). The CDR3 totals 13 residues. CDR3: CSARDRVNTEAFF.

The chain has TRBV20-1 and TRBJ2-7; the D gene TCRdb calls, TRBD2, cannot be checked with no DNA. This CDR3 is built from 15 residues. Germline CDR1 is DFQATT and CDR2 is SNEGSKA (reference sequence). The CDR3 reads CSASPPAVAVYEQYF.

The rearrangement links TRBV5-6 to TRBJ1-2; TCRdb's assignment of TRBD1 cannot be checked, as there is no DNA. The CDR3 is 14 amino acids. Germline assignment: CDR1 SGHDT and CDR2 YYEEEE. This chain's CDR3 is CASSRGQLNYGYTF.

The chain uses TRBV20-1 and TRBJ2-1; no DNA is available, so the TRBD2 call from TCRdb remains unchecked. The CDR3 has 15 amino acids. In germline, CDR1 is DFQATT, CDR2 SNEGSKA (reference sequence). CDR3 sequence: CSARAAQGGNNEQFF.

The rearrangement links TRBV12-3 or TRBV12-4 to TRBJ1-2; TCRdb picks TRBD1, but there is no DNA to check that call. This CDR3 has 12 amino acids. CDR3 in amino acids: CASSMTDYGYTF.

The chain employs TRBV6-5 and TRBJ1-5; TCRdb names TRBD1, which stays unverified in the absence of DNA. The germline V gene encodes CDR1 MNHEY and CDR2 SVGAGI. The CDR3 spans 15 residues. Here the CDR3 reads CASRPRLGADGPQHF.

The chain carries TRBV12-3 or TRBV12-4 and TRBJ1-4. The CDR3 is made up of 11 amino acids. This chain's CDR3 is CASRYHEKLFF.

This chain joins TRBV7-2 and TRBJ1-4; the D call of TRBD1 rests on TCRdb alone, since no DNA is present to check it. The germline CDR1 and CDR2 sequences are SGHTA and FQGNSA. This CDR3 contains 15 residues. CDR3 amino acids: CASSSPGQGNEKLFF.